These 18 T cell receptor beta chains share one sample of origin, sequenced in a study of T cell repertoires in aging, cancer and after chemotherapy. Amplification of TCR beta used genomic DNA extracted from peripheral blood. A mixed TRB-A/B primer pool amplified rearranged TRB by multiplex touch-down PCR. One entry per CDR3 protein results from TCRdb running MiXCR on the multiplex PCR reads. The sample contains some 2,900 distinct CDR3 sequences, more than 30% of which appear only once. Sequencing used blood. All receptors come from a human donor with a solid tumor.

This clonotype showed up just a few times. This chain joins TRBV6-2 or TRBV6-3 and TRBJ1-4; 11 bases are a match to TRBD1. CDR1 and CDR2 (germline): MNHEY, SVGEGT. This CDR3 has 14 residues. The junction had 3 bases not matched to a gene; V was cut back by 8 bases and J by 4 bases. This chain's CDR3 is CASGTGGLNEKLFF. DNA for the CDR3: TGTGCCAGCGGGACAGGGGGACTTAATGAAAAACTGTTTTTT.

The rearrangement uses TRBV5-6 and TRBJ1-4, with 7 bases identical to TRBD1. Trimming cost V 1 base and J 0 bases; bases outside gene matches: 6. CDR3 length equals 17 residues. CDR1 SGHDT and CDR2 YYEEEE come from the germline V gene. Written as DNA, the CDR3 is TGTGCCAGCAGCTTGACGGGACAGTCCCCAACTAATGAAAAACTGTTTTTT. Translation: CASSLTGQSPTNEKLFF.

The sample holds a few counts of this clonotype. The chain uses TRBV19 and TRBJ1-1, with TRBD1 matching 7 bases. The CDR3 consists of 15 residues. Trimming removed 9 bases from V and 7 bases from J; junction bases left unmatched: 17. Germline CDR1 LNHDA, CDR2 SQIVND (reference sequence). CDR3 sequence: CASQRPQGIDGEAFF. Here the CDR3 DNA reads TGTGCCAGCCAGAGGCCACAGGGGATTGACGGTGAAGCTTTCTTT.

The V gene is TRBV7-9, the J gene TRBJ2-1; D unresolved. CDR3 size: 13 residues. Germline CDR1 and CDR2: SEHNR and FQNEAQ (reference sequence). With 6 bases removed from V and 0 bases from J, the gap between germline ends came to 6 bases. CDR3 amino acids: CASRQTSYNEQFF. The CDR3 DNA sequence: TGTGCCAGCAGGCAAACCTCCTACAATGAGCAGTTCTTC.

This clonotype was found a few times. The gene calls are TRBV6-5 and TRBJ1-2, with D possibly matching TRBD1 (6 bases). Trimming took 6 bases from V and 3 from J, leaving 14 bases between them. The CDR3 contains 14 residues. Germline lookup yields CDR1 MNHEY and CDR2 SVGAGI. The CDR3 region has the DNA TGTGCCAGCAGGTCCACAGGGCTACACTATGGCTACACCTTC. It is translated as CASRSTGLHYGYTF.

Remarks on this clonotype: A junction boundary mismatches the germline segment, possibly from a read error. J is TRBJ2-5 and V is TRBV5-6; D ambiguous. The CDR3 is made up of 11 amino acids. The germline V gene encodes CDR1 SGHDT and CDR2 YYEEEE. The CDR3 DNA reads as TGCGCCAGCAGCTTCTCAGAGACCCAGTACTTC. Translating it yields CASSFSETQYF.

This rearrangement joins TRBV20-1 to TRBJ2-3, with D uncertain. This CDR3 contains 13 residues. V gave up 6 bases and J gave up 0 bases, with 10 bases separating them. Per the germline V gene, CDR1 is DFQATT and CDR2 is SNEGSKA (reference sequence). This CDR3 reads CSAPPPSTDTQYF. The CDR3 nucleotides read TGCAGTGCCCCTCCCCCCAGCACAGATACGCAGTATTTT.

The chain joins TRBV5-1 to TRBJ1-2; TRBD1 might be the D (5 bases). The germline V gene encodes CDR1 SGHRS and CDR2 YFSETQ. This CDR3 has 14 residues. V lost 4 bases to trimming and J lost 5 bases, with 15 bases between them. CDR3 bases: TGCGCCAGCAGCCCAACGGGGGTGGGATATGGCTACACCTTC. Encoded protein: CASSPTGVGYGYTF.

The V call is TRBV27, the J call TRBJ2-2; TRBD1 might be the D (5 bases). Germline V gives CDR1 MNHEY, CDR2 SMNVEV (reference sequence). This CDR3 has 16 residues. Trimming took 3 bases from V and 4 from J, leaving 15 bases between them. The CDR3 loop is CASSFPTDLGTGELFF. The CDR3 DNA reads TGTGCCAGCAGTTTCCCGACAGACCTCGGCACCGGGGAGCTGTTTTTT.

This clonotype was seen a few times. The chain uses TRBV5-1 and TRBJ2-1, with D possibly matching TRBD2 (5 bases). Germline V gene data show CDR1 as SGHRS and CDR2 as YFSETQ. This CDR3 region has 14 residues. Trimming stripped 4 bases from V and 7 bases from J, with 15 bases between. CDR3 residues: CASSAYRPGNEQFF. The CDR3 DNA sequence: TGCGCCAGCAGCGCCTACAGACCGGGGAATGAGCAGTTCTTC.

In this sample, this clonotype is medium-sized (0.01 to 0.1%). The rearrangement joins TRBV6-5 to TRBJ1-2; no firm D call. The V end lost 6 bases, the J end lost 7 bases, and 9 bases lay between the germline ends. CDR1 MNHEY and CDR2 SVGAGI come from the germline V gene. The CDR3 runs 11 residues. CDR3 nucleotide sequence: TGTGCCAGCAGGGGCAGTAGTGGCTACACCTTC. Amino acid sequence: CASRGSSGYTF.

The chain is built from TRBV12-3 or TRBV12-4 and TRBJ1-1; 9 nucleotides match TRBD1. The CDR3 spans 15 residues. The trim removed 5 bases at V and 0 bases at J, leaving 4 bases unmatched. The CDR3 DNA is TGTGCCAGCAGTCCTAGACAGGGGGTGAACACTGAAGCTTTCTTT. This codes for CASSPRQGVNTEAFF.

The J gene is TRBJ1-1, the V gene TRBV5-1; tentatively, D is TRBD1 (5 bases). Trimming took off 7 bases at V and 0 bases at J, with 13 bases between the two ends. CDR3 length: 14 amino acids. The germline V gene has CDR1 SGHRS and CDR2 YFSETQ. CDR3 residues: CASGDGTLNTEAFF. CDR3 coding DNA: TGCGCCAGCGGAGATGGGACGTTGAACACTGAAGCTTTCTTT.

This chain uses TRBV30 with TRBJ2-6; possible D gene TRBD1, 5 bases. In germline, CDR1 is GTSNPN, CDR2 SVGIG (reference sequence). CDR3 length equals 15 residues. Deletions cut 4 bases from V and 6 bases from J, with 16 bases between. DNA of the CDR3: TGTGCCTGGAACGATATAGGGGATACGGCCAACGTCCTGACTTTC. Amino acid sequence: CAWNDIGDTANVLTF.

The chain has TRBV5-4 and TRBJ2-2; D remains unclear. V shed 2 bases and J shed 0 bases, with 8 bases lying between them. The CDR3 has 15 residues. Germline-derived CDR1 and CDR2 are SGHNT and YYREEE (reference sequence). CDR3 in amino acids: CASSLHGPNTGELFF. CDR3 in DNA: TGTGCCAGCAGCTTACATGGACCGAACACCGGGGAGCTGTTTTTT.

The chain links TRBV6-1 to TRBJ1-1, with D unresolved. The CDR3 extends over 14 amino acids. Germline CDR1 MNHNS, CDR2 SASEGT. V shed 1 base and J shed 4 bases, with 10 bases lying between them. CDR3 region: CASSEVRLGTEAFF. The CDR3 bases are TGTGCCAGCAGTGAAGTCAGGCTGGGCACTGAAGCTTTCTTT.

The genes are TRBV6-5 and TRBJ1-2; D perhaps matches TRBD1 (5 bases). From germline, CDR1 is MNHEY and CDR2 SVGAGI. The CDR3 extends over 16 amino acids. The ends were cut back, 7 bases at V and 3 bases at J, with 21 bases in the middle. DNA of the CDR3: TGTGCCAGCACCCTGGTGACCGGGGCAGGAGACTATGGCTACACCTTC. Translation gives CASTLVTGAGDYGYTF.

The genes are TRBV7-6 and TRBJ1-2; D call uncertain. V was trimmed by 5 bases and J by 2 bases, leaving 12 bases between them. The CDR3 spans 14 residues. CDR1 is SGHVS and CDR2 is FNYEAQ in the germline V gene. The CDR3 sequence: CASSAWESNYGYTF. In nucleotides, the CDR3 is TGTGCCAGCAGCGCCTGGGAGAGCAACTATGGCTACACCTTC.